These 22 T cell receptor beta chains came from one sample sequenced in a study of type 1 and type 2 diabetes patients. Amplification started from genomic DNA. Amplification of the beta chain CDR3 used 30 forward and 13 reverse multiplex primers. One entry per CDR3 protein results from TCRdb running MiXCR on the multiplex PCR reads. The data contain 280,000 or so distinct CDR3 sequences, roughly 44% of them singletons. The sequencing input was peripheral blood mononuclear cells (PBMCs). Receptor source: a man between 18 and 29 years old with type 2 diabetes.

V and J are TRBV10-1 and TRBJ2-1; a possible D gene is TRBD2 (5 bases). The CDR3 is made up of 15 amino acids. The V gene lost 0 bases and the J gene lost 6 bases, with 12 bases spanning the gap. Per germline, CDR1 WNHNN and CDR2 SYGVQD (reference sequence). Written as DNA, the CDR3 is TGCGCCAGCAGTGAGTCGAGGGCGGAATCCAATGAGCAGTTCTTC. Its protein product is CASSESRAESNEQFF.

V is TRBV10-3 and J is TRBJ2-1; a weak D match, TRBD2 (6 bases). Germline V gene lookup returns CDR1 ENHRY and CDR2 SYGVKD. Trimming pared 10 bases from V and 5 bases from J, leaving 18 bases between. The CDR3 is made up of 14 amino acids. CDR3 sequence: CATAARLENNEQFF. The CDR3 nucleotides are TGTGCCACGGCGGCCCGACTAGAGAACAATGAGCAGTTCTTC.

The chain carries TRBV28 and TRBJ1-1, with D possibly TRBD1 on 6 matching bases. The CDR3 runs to 12 residues. CDR1 MDHEN and CDR2 SYDVKM come from the germline V gene. V dropped 8 bases and J dropped 4 bases, with 11 bases sitting between them. CDR3 in amino acids: CASFRGGTEAFF. DNA of the CDR3: TGTGCCAGCTTCAGGGGTGGCACTGAAGCTTTCTTT. Full variable domain (remainder filled in from reference TRBV28 and TRBJ1-1): DVKVTQSSRYLVKRTGEKVFLECVQDMDHENMFWYRQDPGLGLRLIYFSYDVKMKEKGDIPEGYSVSREKKERFSLILESASTNQTSMYLCASFRGGTEAFFGQGTRLTVV.

For this clonotype: Without the conserved terminal phenylalanine or tryptophan, this CDR3 likely stems from a read error. CDR3 DNA sequence: TGTGCCTGGAGTCAGGGGAGGAGGGGAAAACTGTTTCTT. It translates to CAWSQGRRGKLFL. The chain is built from TRBV30 and TRBJ1-4, with a possible D match to TRBD1 (6 bases). V lost 2 bases, J lost 10 bases, and 14 bases lay in between. Germline V gene data show CDR1 as GTSNPN and CDR2 as SVGIG (reference sequence). This CDR3 contains 13 residues.

This clonotype was observed a handful of times. V is TRBV2 and J is TRBJ2-5; D gene ambiguous. CDR1 is SNHLY and CDR2 is FYNNEI in the germline V gene. This CDR3 comprises 12 residues. Deletions cut 7 bases from V and 2 bases from J, with 8 bases between. For the CDR3, the DNA is TGTGCCAGCAAGCCAGTTCAAGAGACCCAGTACTTC. Translation gives CASKPVQETQYF.

The chain uses TRBV14 and TRBJ1-5, with 9 bases identical to TRBD1. Germline CDR1 and CDR2: SGHDN and FVKESK. The CDR3 spans 15 residues. V trimming: 5 bases; J trimming: 6 bases; junction bases outside the gene matches: 8. The CDR3 nucleotides are TGTGCCAGCAGCTCCCGGGACAGGGAGCCTCAGCCCCAGCATTTT. It translates to CASSSRDREPQPQHF.

As for this clonotype: This may be a read error: a much more frequent sequence differs by one nucleotide. V and J are TRBV19 and TRBJ2-5; 7 bases are shared with TRBD1. The germline CDR1 and CDR2 sequences are LNHDA and SQIVND (reference sequence). Trimming took 6 bases from V and 3 from J; bases not matched to a gene: 4. The CDR3 totals 13 residues. The CDR3 region has the DNA TGTGCCAGTAGAGGGACAGACAAAGAGACCCAGTACTTC. Amino acids: CASRGTDKETQYF.

Only one count was recorded for this clonotype. The chain couples TRBV5-5 to TRBJ2-7; no definite D call. This CDR3 has 14 amino acids. Trimming cost V 0 bases and J 2 bases, with 9 bases left between them. From germline, CDR1 is SGHKS and CDR2 YYEKEE (reference sequence). This chain's CDR3 is CASSLDVEAYEQYF. The DNA of the CDR3 is TGTGCCAGCAGCTTGGACGTCGAAGCCTACGAGCAGTACTTC. The whole variable domain, remainder taken from reference TRBV5-5 and TRBJ2-7, is DAGVTQSPTHLIKTRGQQVTLRCSPISGHKSVSWYQQVLGQGPQFIFQYYEKEERGRGNFPDRFSARQFPNYSSELNVNALLLGDSALYLCASSLDVEAYEQYFGPGTRLTVT.

The CDR3 is CASSLGQGEAYEQYF. CDR3 in DNA: TGTGCCAGCAGCCTCGGACAGGGGGAAGCCTACGAGCAGTACTTC. The chain has TRBV11-3 and TRBJ2-7; 10 nucleotides line up with TRBD1. The V and J ends lost 5 bases and 2 bases, in that order; junction bases with no gene match: 6. The V gene's germline CDR1 is SGHNT and CDR2 YENEEA. The CDR3 has 15 residues. The entire variable domain, with the rest obtained from reference TRBV11-3 and TRBJ2-7, is as follows: EAGVVQSPRYKIIEKKQPVAFWCNPISGHNTLYWYLQNLGQGPELLIRYENEEAVDDSQLPKDRFSAERLKGVDSTLKIQPAELGDSAVYLCASSLGQGEAYEQYFGPGTRLTVT.

This clonotype was detected once. The chain joins TRBV12-3 or TRBV12-4 to TRBJ2-5, with a weak D call TRBD1 (5 bases). Trimming removed 5 bases from V and 5 bases from J, with 9 bases in between. CDR3 length: 12 amino acids. In DNA, the CDR3 is TGTGCCAGCAGTCCAGGGTATGAGACCCAGTACTTC. Its protein product is CASSPGYETQYF.

The chain uses TRBV28 and TRBJ1-5; the D gene is possibly TRBD1 (5 bases). The V end lost 3 bases, the J end lost 5 bases, and 11 bases lay between the germline ends. CDR1 is MDHEN and CDR2 is SYDVKM in the germline V gene. The CDR3 spans 14 residues. CDR3 residues: CASSFRQRYQPQHF. The DNA for the CDR3 is TGTGCCAGCAGTTTTAGACAGAGATATCAGCCCCAGCATTTT.

This clonotype was seen only a few times. The rearrangement joins TRBV2 to TRBJ1-3; D uncertain. The germline V gene encodes CDR1 SNHLY and CDR2 FYNNEI. This CDR3 comprises 14 residues. V gave up 7 bases and J gave up 0 bases, with 10 bases separating them. The CDR3 nucleotides read TGTGCCAGCAAAGTCCGTGACTCTGGAAACACCATATATTTT. Translated, it gives CASKVRDSGNTIYF.

This clonotype was observed a handful of times. The J gene is TRBJ2-1, the V gene TRBV19; tentatively, D is TRBD2 (6 bases). CDR1 and CDR2 from the germline V gene are LNHDA and SQIVND (reference sequence). V lost 2 bases and J 8 bases, leaving 13 bases between the germline ends. CDR3 length: 14 amino acids. CDR3 DNA: TGTGCCAGTAGTATATTGGGGACTTGGGATGAGCAGTTCTTC. Amino acid sequence: CASSILGTWDEQFF.

This clonotype occurred a few times. The gene calls are TRBV7-2 and TRBJ1-4; the D gene is possibly TRBD1 (6 bases). V was clipped by 5 bases and J by 8 bases, with 15 bases between them. The CDR3 length is 14 residues. Germline V lookup: CDR1 SGHTA, CDR2 FQGNSA. CDR3: CASSETGIIEKLFF. In DNA form, the CDR3 reads TGTGCCAGCAGCGAAACAGGGATTATCGAAAAACTGTTTTTT.

This clonotype was observed a handful of times. The chain is built from TRBV29-1 and TRBJ2-7; a possible D gene is TRBD2 (6 bases). Germline CDR1 and CDR2: SQVTM and ANQGSEA. The CDR3 extends over 14 amino acids. Deletions cut 6 bases from V and 1 base from J, with 16 bases between. The CDR3 sequence is CSVGGTYASYEQYF. CDR3 nucleotides: TGCAGCGTCGGAGGGACCTATGCATCCTACGAGCAGTACTTC.

The chain joins TRBV10-3 to TRBJ1-2; D possibly corresponds to TRBD1 (6 bases). The CDR3 consists of 13 residues. CDR1 is ENHRY, CDR2 SYGVKD, per germline. Trimming pared 6 bases from V and 2 bases from J, leaving 10 bases between. In DNA, the CDR3 is TGTGCCATCAGCGGACAGAACAACTATGGCTACACCTTC. Its translation: CAISGQNNYGYTF.

This chain connects TRBV11-2 to TRBJ2-7; D gene ambiguous. Germline V CDR1 and CDR2: SGHAT, FQNNGV. The CDR3 runs 13 residues. V shed 5 bases and J shed 2 bases, with 10 bases lying between them. Here the CDR3 DNA reads TGTGCCAGCAGCACCATCTCTCCCTACGAGCAGTACTTC. This sequence encodes CASSTISPYEQYF.

The gene calls are TRBV7-2 and TRBJ1-5; 8 positions match TRBD1. In germline, CDR1 is SGHTA, CDR2 FQGNSA. The CDR3 is 16 residues long. V lost 3 bases, J lost 1 base, and 5 bases stayed unmatched. The chain's CDR3 is CASSFTQGASNQPQHF. CDR3 DNA: TGTGCCAGCAGCTTTACCCAGGGGGCGAGCAATCAGCCCCAGCATTTT.

This chain uses TRBV7-8 with TRBJ2-1, with no clear D. V was clipped by 7 bases and J by 1 base, with 11 bases between them. The CDR3 is 14 residues long. Germline CDR1 and CDR2: SGHVS and FQNEAQ. In DNA form, the CDR3 reads TGTGCCAGCAAGACCGGCCCTTCCTACAATGAGCAGTTCTTC. It encodes CASKTGPSYNEQFF.

V is TRBV7-9 and J is TRBJ2-5, with D perhaps assigned TRBD1 or TRBD2 (5 bases each). The germline CDR1 and CDR2 sequences are SEHNR and FQNEAQ (reference sequence). CDR3 length equals 15 residues. Trimming removed 5 bases from V and 4 bases from J, with 17 bases in between. The CDR3 loop is CASSLPERGRETQYF. The CDR3 DNA reads as TGTGCCAGCAGCCTCCCGGAGAGGGGTAGAGAGACCCAGTACTTC. The entire variable domain, with the rest obtained from reference TRBV7-9 and TRBJ2-5, is as follows: DTGVSQNPRHKITKRGQNVTFRCDPISEHNRLYWYRQTLGQGPEFLTYFQNEAQLEKSRLLSDRFSAERPKGSFSTLEIQRTEQGDSAMYLCASSLPERGRETQYFGPGTRLLVL.

This clonotype appeared a few times. This rearrangement joins TRBV28 to TRBJ1-6; no reliable D call. The CDR3 has 11 residues. Germline V gene data show CDR1 as MDHEN and CDR2 as SYDVKM. V was pared by 4 bases and J by 10 bases, with 5 bases between. In DNA, the CDR3 is TGTGCCAGCAGTTCTGGGTCACCCCTCCACTTT. Translation gives CASSSGSPLHF.

The chain couples TRBV28 to TRBJ2-7; 10 nucleotides agree with TRBD1. The ends lost 3 bases at V and 2 bases at J; junction bases unmatched: 4. Germline V gene sequence: CDR1 MDHEN, CDR2 SYDVKM. The CDR3 extends over 15 amino acids. In nucleotides, the CDR3 is TGTGCCAGCAGTTTTTCCGGGACAGGGGCCTACGAGCAGTACTTC. Protein sequence: CASSFSGTGAYEQYF.